This TCR beta chain comes out of a study of T cell changes during pregnancy in multiple sclerosis. This table comes from immunoSEQ multiplex PCR, and its TCRdb copy is limited to in-frame clones, with some not included. Of approximately 43,000 clones listed, almost 95% are singletons. This CDR3 has 16 residues. Germline V CDR1 and CDR2: SGHRS, YFSETQ. Trimming removed 0 bases from V and 5 bases from J; junction bases left unmatched: 5. This rearrangement joins TRBV5-1 to TRBJ2-5; 12 bases line up with TRBD2. This clonotype originated in a female donor with multiple sclerosis, enrolled in a pregnancy study. The source material was CD8+ T cells from peripheral blood mononuclear cells, sampled in the third trimester of pregnancy. The CDR3 DNA sequence: TGCGCCAGCAGCTTGGGACTAGCGGGAGTTGGGGAGACCCAGTACTTC. Its protein product is CASSLGLAGVGETQYF.